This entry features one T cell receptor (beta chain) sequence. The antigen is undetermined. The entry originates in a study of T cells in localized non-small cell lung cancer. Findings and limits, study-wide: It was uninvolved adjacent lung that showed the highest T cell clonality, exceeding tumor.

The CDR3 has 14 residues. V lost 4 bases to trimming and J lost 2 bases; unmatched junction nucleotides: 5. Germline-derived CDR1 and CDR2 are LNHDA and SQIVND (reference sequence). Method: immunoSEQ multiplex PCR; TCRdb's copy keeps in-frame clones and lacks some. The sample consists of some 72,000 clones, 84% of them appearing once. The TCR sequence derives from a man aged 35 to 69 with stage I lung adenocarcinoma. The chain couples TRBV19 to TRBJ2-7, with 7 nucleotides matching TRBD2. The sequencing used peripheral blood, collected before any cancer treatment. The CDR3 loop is CASSSGGPTYEQYF. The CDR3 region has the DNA TGTGCCAGTAGTAGCGGGGGACCTACCTACGAGCAGTACTTC.